The subject of this entry is one T cell receptor (beta chain). Its antigen is as yet unknown. The V gene end was trimmed by 9 bases and the J gene end by 3 bases; junction bases not matched to a gene: 17. The length of the CDR3 is 17 residues. The germline gives CDR1 LNHDA, CDR2 SQIVND (reference sequence). This record belongs to a study of cytomegalovirus exposure and HLA in healthy donors. The PCR was carried out with 60 Vbeta primers and 13 Jbeta primers. Sequencing was performed with immunoSEQ multiplex PCR; in TCRdb, only in-frame clones are kept and a portion is missing. Of 150,000 to 200,000 clones listed, 82% are singletons. Study-wide results and limits: TCR sequences were mostly rare, though some public TCRs occurred in many donors.

This receptor was obtained from a girl between 5 and 17 years old in good health and CMV-seropositive. The chain uses TRBV19 and TRBJ1-2; 9 nucleotides agree with TRBD1. The sequenced material came from PBMCs. The CDR3 sequence is CASERRVQDRGHYGYTF. The DNA of the CDR3 is TGTGCCAGCGAAAGGAGGGTTCAGGACAGGGGACACTATGGCTACACCTTC.